These 8 T cell receptor beta chains were sequenced from one sample in a study of CD8+ T cells in alopecia areata. Reverse transcription of extracted RNA yielded cDNA, which provided the sequencing template. This table comes from immunoSEQ multiplex PCR, and its TCRdb copy is limited to in-frame clones, with some not included. Of some 180,000 clones detected, roughly 60% appear once; the ten largest clones hold about 1.5%. The source was CD4+ T cells sorted from blood, collected at week 0. The source is a human donor with alopecia areata.

With regard to this clone: The same CDR3 arises from other DNA sequences in this sample as well. This rearrangement joins TRBV29-1 to TRBJ1-1, with D perhaps matching TRBD1 (6 bases). The CDR3 has 13 amino acids. V dropped 7 bases and J dropped 1 base, with 13 bases sitting between them. The germline gives CDR1 SQVTM, CDR2 ANQGSEA. The CDR3 protein is CSATQGRNTEAFF. The CDR3 DNA is TGCAGCGCAACACAGGGCAGGAACACTGAAGCTTTCTTT.

This clone has just a few counts. This chain links TRBV4-3 with TRBJ1-2, with a tentative D call TRBD1 (5 bases). V lost 3 bases, J lost 4 bases, and 9 bases lay in between. The CDR3 runs 13 residues. Germline-derived CDR1 and CDR2 are LGHNA and YSLEER. CDR3 protein: CASSHGQTYGYTF. The CDR3 DNA is TGCGCCAGCAGCCACGGACAAACCTATGGCTACACCTTC.

The chain is built from TRBV30 and TRBJ1-6; 10 nucleotides agree with TRBD1. This CDR3 contains 13 residues. V was clipped by 5 bases and J by 9 bases; unmatched bases: 4. Germline V gene data show CDR1 as GTSNPN and CDR2 as SVGIG (reference sequence). In DNA form, the CDR3 reads TGTGCCTGGGAAAGGGACAGGGGTTCACCCCTCCACTTT. Its translation is CAWERDRGSPLHF. The full variable domain, in which reference TRBV30 and TRBJ1-6 provide the parts outside the CDR3, is SQTIHQWPATLVQPVGSPLSLECTVEGTSNPNLYWYRQAAGRGLQLLFYSVGIGQISSEVPQNLSASRPQDRQFILSSKKLLLSDSGFYLCAWERDRGSPLHFGNGTRLTVT.

This clone was detected only once. The chain carries TRBV7-6 and TRBJ2-3; TRBD2 agrees at 10 bases. CDR3 length equals 16 residues. V dropped 1 base and J dropped 6; count of bases not matched to a gene: 7. Germline V gene sequence: CDR1 SGHVS, CDR2 FNYEAQ. CDR3 loop: CASSLVASGGRDTQYF. The CDR3 DNA is TGTGCCAGCAGCTTAGTGGCTAGCGGGGGCCGGGATACGCAGTATTTT.

V usage is TRBV2 and J usage is TRBJ2-1; a possible D gene is TRBD1 (5 bases). This CDR3 has 14 amino acids. CDR1 and CDR2 (germline): SNHLY, FYNNEI. Trimming removed 8 bases at V and 0 bases at J, with 11 bases between. The CDR3 loop is CASSQAASYNEQFF. Here the CDR3 DNA reads TGTGCCAGCTCACAGGCAGCCTCCTACAATGAGCAGTTCTTC.

The chain recombines TRBV30 with TRBJ1-1, with unresolved D. Looked up from germline, CDR1 is GTSNPN and CDR2 is SVGIG (reference sequence). V was pared by 2 bases and J by 6 bases, with 10 bases between. The CDR3 is made up of 12 amino acids. CDR3 protein: CAWSNPGPEAFF. The CDR3 DNA follows: TGTGCCTGGAGTAACCCGGGTCCTGAAGCTTTCTTT. Looking up the rest from reference TRBV30 and TRBJ1-1 gives the full variable domain: SQTIHQWPATLVQPVGSPLSLECTVEGTSNPNLYWYRQAAGRGLQLLFYSVGIGQISSEVPQNLSASRPQDRQFILSSKKLLLSDSGFYLCAWSNPGPEAFFGQGTRLTVV.

The chain recombines TRBV25-1 with TRBJ2-7; D may be TRBD1 or TRBD2 (5 bases each). V gave up 6 bases and J gave up 3 bases, with 9 bases separating them. Germline CDR1 is MGHDK and CDR2 is SYGVNS. This CDR3 spans 12 amino acids. Here the CDR3 DNA reads TGTGCCAGCAGCGGGGCCCTCTACGAGCAGTACTTC. Translation: CASSGALYEQYF.

This clone counts as medium-sized. The chain carries TRBV25-1 and TRBJ2-1; D perhaps matches TRBD1 (5 bases). The ends were cut back, 3 bases at V and 6 bases at J, with 9 bases in the middle. Germline loops: CDR1 MGHDK, CDR2 SYGVNS. The CDR3 has 13 amino acids. In DNA, the CDR3 is TGTGCCAGCAGTGACCTGACAGTCAATGAGCAGTTCTTC. It specifies CASSDLTVNEQFF. Using reference TRBV25-1 and TRBJ2-1 for the parts outside the CDR3, the full variable domain is EADIYQTPRYLVIGTGKKITLECSQTMGHDKMYWYQQDPGMELHLIHYSYGVNSTEKGDLSSESTVSRIRTEHFPLTLESARPSHTSQYLCASSDLTVNEQFFGPGTRLTVL.